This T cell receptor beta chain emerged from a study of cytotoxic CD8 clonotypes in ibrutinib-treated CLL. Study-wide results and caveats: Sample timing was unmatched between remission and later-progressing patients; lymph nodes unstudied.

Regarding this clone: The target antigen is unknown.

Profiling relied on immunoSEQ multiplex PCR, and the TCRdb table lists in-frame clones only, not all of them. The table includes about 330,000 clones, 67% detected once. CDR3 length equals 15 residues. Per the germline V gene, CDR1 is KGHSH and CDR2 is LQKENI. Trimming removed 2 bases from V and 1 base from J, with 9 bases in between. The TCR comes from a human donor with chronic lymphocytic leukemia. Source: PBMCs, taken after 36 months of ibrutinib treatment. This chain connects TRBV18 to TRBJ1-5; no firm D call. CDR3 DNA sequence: TGTGCCAGCTCACCATACAGCGGGAGCAATCAGCCCCAGCATTTT. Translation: CASSPYSGSNQPQHF.